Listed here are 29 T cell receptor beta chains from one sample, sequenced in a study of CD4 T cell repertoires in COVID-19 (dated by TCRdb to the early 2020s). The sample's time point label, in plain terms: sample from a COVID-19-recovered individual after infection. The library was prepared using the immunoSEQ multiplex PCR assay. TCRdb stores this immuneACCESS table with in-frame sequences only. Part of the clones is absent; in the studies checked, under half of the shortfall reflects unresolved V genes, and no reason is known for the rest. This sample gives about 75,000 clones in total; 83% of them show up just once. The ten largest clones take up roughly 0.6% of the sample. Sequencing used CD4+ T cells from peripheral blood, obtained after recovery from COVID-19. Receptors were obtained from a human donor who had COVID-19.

CDR3 sequence: CASNVRQFSNTEAFF. DNA of the CDR3: TGTGCCAGCAACGTTCGACAGTTCTCGAACACTGAAGCTTTCTTT. V and J are TRBV21-1 and TRBJ1-1; TRBD1, the D gene given by the table, was not confirmed from the DNA. TRBV21-1 is a known pseudogene. This CDR3 is built from 15 residues.

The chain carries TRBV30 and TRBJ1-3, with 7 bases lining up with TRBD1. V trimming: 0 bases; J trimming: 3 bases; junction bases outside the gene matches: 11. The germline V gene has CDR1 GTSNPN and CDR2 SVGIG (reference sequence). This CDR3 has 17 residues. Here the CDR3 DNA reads TGTGCCTGGAGTGTTCATCGAGGGGGCGGCGATGGAAACACCATATATTTT. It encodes CAWSVHRGGGDGNTIYF.

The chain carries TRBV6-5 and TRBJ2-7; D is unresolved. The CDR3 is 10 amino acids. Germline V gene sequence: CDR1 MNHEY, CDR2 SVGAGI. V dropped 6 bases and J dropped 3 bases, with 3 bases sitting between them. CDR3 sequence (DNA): TGTGCCAGCAGCGACTACGAGCAGTACTTC. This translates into CASSDYEQYF.

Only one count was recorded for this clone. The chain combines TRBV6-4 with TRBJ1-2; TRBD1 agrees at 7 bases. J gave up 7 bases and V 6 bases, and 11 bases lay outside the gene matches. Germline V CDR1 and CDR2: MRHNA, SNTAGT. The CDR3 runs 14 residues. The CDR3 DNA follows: TGTGCCAGCAGGGGAGACAGGGAAAGAGCTGGCTACACCTTC. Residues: CASRGDRERAGYTF.

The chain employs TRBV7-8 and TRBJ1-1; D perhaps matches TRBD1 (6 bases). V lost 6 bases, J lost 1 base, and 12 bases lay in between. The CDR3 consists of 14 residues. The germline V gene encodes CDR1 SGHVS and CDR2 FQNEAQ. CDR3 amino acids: CASSRRQANTEAFF. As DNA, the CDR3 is TGTGCCAGCAGTCGTCGACAGGCGAACACTGAAGCTTTCTTT.

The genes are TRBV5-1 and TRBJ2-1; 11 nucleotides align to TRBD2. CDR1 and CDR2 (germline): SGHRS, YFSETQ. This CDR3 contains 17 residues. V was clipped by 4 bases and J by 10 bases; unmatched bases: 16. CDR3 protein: CASSLSIASGGLKEQFF. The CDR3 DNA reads TGCGCCAGCAGCCTGTCTATCGCTAGCGGGGGGCTAAAAGAGCAGTTCTTC.

CDR3 bases: TGTGCCAGCAGCGTGTCCCTTGATCGGGCCTCACCCCTCCACTTT. Its translation: CASSVSLDRASPLHF. V usage is TRBV9 and J usage is TRBJ1-6; unclear D gene. The CDR3 has 15 residues. Germline CDR1 is SGDLS and CDR2 is YYNGEE. Trimming cost V 2 bases and J 10 bases, with 16 bases left between them.

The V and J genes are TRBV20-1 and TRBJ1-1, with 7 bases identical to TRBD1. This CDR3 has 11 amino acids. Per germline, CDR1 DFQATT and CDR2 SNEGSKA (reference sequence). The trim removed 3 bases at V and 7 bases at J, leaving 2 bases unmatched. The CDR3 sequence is CSASTGDEAFF. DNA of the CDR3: TGCAGTGCTAGTACAGGGGATGAAGCTTTCTTT.

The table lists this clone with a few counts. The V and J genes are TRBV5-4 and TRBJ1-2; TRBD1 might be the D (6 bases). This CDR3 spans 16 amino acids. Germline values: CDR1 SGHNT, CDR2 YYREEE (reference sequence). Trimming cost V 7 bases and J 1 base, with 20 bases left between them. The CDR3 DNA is TGTGCCAGCGGACCAAGGACAGCGCCGATTAACTATGGCTACACCTTC. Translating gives CASGPRTAPINYGYTF.

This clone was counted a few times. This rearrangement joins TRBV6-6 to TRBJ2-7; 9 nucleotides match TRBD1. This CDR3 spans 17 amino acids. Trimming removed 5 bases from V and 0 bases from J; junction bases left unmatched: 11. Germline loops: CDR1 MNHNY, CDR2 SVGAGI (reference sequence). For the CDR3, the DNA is TGTGCCAGCAGTCCTAGCGCCGACAGGGGGAGCTCCTACGAGCAGTACTTC. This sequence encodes CASSPSADRGSSYEQYF.

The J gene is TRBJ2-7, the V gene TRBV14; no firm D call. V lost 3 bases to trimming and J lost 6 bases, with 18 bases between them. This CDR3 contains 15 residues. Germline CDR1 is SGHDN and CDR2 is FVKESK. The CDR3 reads CASSQTPVGYAEQYF. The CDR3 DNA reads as TGTGCCAGCAGCCAGACGCCTGTGGGCTATGCCGAGCAGTACTTC.

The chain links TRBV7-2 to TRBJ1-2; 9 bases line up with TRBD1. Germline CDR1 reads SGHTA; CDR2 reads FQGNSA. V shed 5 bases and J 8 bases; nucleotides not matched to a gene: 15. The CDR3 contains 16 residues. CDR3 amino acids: CASSPSAGTGREGYTF. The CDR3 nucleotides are TGTGCCAGCAGCCCGTCGGCTGGGACAGGGCGGGAAGGCTACACCTTC.

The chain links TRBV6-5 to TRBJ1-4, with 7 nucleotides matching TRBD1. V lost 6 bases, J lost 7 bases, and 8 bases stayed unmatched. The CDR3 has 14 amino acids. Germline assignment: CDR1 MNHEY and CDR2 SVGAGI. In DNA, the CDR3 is TGTGCCAGCAGCCAAGGGGGCGGACGTGAAAAACTGTTTTTT. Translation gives CASSQGGGREKLFF.

Here the CDR3 reads CTSSPSRPNYGYTF. The CDR3 DNA sequence: TGCACCAGCAGTCCATCTAGGCCCAACTATGGCTACACCTTC. This rearrangement joins TRBV1 to TRBJ1-2. TRBV1 is termed a pseudogene. This CDR3 is built from 14 residues.

The CDR3 loop is CASSSWTSGNNEQFF. In DNA form, the CDR3 reads TGTGCCAGCAGCTCGTGGACTAGCGGAAACAATGAGCAGTTCTTC. The chain has TRBV7-2 and TRBJ2-1; 10 bases are a match to TRBD2. The germline V gene has CDR1 SGHTA and CDR2 FQGNSA. The CDR3 length is 15 residues. J lost 5 bases, V lost 4 bases, and 5 bases had no gene match.

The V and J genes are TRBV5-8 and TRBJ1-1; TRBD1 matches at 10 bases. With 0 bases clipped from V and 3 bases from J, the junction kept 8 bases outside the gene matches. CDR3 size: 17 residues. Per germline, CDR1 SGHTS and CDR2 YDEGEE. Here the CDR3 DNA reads TGTGCCAGCAGCTTGGAACGACAGGGGGCGCTATACACTGAAGCTTTCTTT. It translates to CASSLERQGALYTEAFF.

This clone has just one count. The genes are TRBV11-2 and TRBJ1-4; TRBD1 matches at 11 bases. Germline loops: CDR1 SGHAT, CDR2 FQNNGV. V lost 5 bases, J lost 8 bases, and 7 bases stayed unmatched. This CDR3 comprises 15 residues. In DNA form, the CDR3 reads TGTGCCAGCAGCGCACGGACAGGGGGCGGGGAAAAACTGTTTTTT. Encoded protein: CASSARTGGGEKLFF.

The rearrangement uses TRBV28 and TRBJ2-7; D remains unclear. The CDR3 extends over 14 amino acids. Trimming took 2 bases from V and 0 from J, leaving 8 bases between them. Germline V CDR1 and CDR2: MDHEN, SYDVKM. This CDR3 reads CASSLQVRSYEQYF. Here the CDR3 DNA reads TGTGCCAGCAGTTTACAAGTCCGCTCCTACGAGCAGTACTTC.

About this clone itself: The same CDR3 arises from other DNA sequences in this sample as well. This CDR3 reads CASSEAAGGAGYGYTF. The DNA of the CDR3 is TGTGCCAGCAGTGAAGCGGCAGGGGGCGCTGGGTATGGCTACACCTTC. V is TRBV6-1 and J is TRBJ1-2; 8 bases are shared with TRBD1. The length of the CDR3 is 16 residues. The trim removed 0 bases at V and 5 bases at J, leaving 8 bases unmatched. Germline-derived CDR1 and CDR2 are MNHNS and SASEGT.

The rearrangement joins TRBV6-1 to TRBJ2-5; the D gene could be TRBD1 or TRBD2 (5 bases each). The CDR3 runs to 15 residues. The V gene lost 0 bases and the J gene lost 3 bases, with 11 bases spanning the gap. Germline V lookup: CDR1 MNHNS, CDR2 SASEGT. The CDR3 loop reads CASSEAGDGKETQYF. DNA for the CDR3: TGTGCCAGCAGTGAAGCGGGGGACGGCAAAGAGACCCAGTACTTC.

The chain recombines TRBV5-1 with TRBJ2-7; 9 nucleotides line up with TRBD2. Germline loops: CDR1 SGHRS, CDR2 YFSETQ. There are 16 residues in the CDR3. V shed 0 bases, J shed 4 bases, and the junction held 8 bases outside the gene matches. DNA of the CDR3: TGCGCCAGCAGCTTGGAAGGCGGGGGGGCGATGTACGAGCAGTACTTC. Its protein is CASSLEGGGAMYEQYF. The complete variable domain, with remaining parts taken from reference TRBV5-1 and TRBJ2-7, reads KAGVTQTPRYLIKTRGQQVTLSCSPISGHRSVSWYQQTPGQGLQFLFEYFSETQRNKGNFPGRFSGRQFSNSRSEMNVSTLELGDSALYLCASSLEGGGAMYEQYFGPGTRLTVT.

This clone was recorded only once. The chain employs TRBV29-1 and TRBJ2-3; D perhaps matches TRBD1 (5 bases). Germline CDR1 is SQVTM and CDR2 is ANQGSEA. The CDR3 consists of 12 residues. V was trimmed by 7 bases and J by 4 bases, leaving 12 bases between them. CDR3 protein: CSAVRGSDTQYF. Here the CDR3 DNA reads TGCAGCGCAGTAAGGGGTTCAGATACGCAGTATTTT.

CDR3 bases: TGTGCCAGCAGCTTGGGTTTGGACAACTACGAGCAGTACTTC. This encodes CASSLGLDNYEQYF. The V call is TRBV5-6, the J call TRBJ2-7; D may be TRBD1 (5 bases). The CDR3 runs to 14 residues. Trimming removed 0 bases at V and 3 bases at J, with 10 bases between. Germline V gives CDR1 SGHDT, CDR2 YYEEEE.

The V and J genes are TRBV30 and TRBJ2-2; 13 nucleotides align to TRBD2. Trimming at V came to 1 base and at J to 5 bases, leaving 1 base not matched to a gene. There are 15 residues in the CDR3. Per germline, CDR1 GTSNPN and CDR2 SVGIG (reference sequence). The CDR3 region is CAWSETSGRTGELFF. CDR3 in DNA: TGTGCCTGGAGTGAGACTAGCGGGAGGACCGGGGAGCTGTTTTTT.

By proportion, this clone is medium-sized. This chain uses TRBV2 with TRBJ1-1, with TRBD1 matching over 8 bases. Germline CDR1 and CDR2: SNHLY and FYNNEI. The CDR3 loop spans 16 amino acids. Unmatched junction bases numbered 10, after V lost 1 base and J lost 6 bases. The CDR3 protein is CASSEGHLTGGAEAFF. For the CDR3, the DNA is TGTGCCAGCAGTGAAGGACACCTTACAGGGGGGGCTGAAGCTTTCTTT.

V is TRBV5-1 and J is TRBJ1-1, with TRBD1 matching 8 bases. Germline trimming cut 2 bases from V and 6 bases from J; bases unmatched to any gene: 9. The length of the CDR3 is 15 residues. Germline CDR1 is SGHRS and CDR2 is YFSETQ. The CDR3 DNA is TGCGCCAGCAGCTTCGTTCAGGGGGCCGGGGCTGAAGCTTTCTTT. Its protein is CASSFVQGAGAEAFF.

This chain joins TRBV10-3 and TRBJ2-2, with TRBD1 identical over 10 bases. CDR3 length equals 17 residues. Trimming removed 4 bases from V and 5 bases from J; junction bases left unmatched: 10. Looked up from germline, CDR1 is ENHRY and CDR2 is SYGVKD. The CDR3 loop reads CAISGRDRGRTTGELFF. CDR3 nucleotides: TGTGCCATCAGTGGCCGCGACAGGGGGCGTACGACCGGGGAGCTGTTTTTT.

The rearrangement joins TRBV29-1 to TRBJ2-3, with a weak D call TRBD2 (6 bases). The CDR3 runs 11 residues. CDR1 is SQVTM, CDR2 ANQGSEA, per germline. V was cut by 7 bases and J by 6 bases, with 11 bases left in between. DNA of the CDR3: TGCAGCGCCGAGGAGGGGGATACGCAGTATTTT. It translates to CSAEEGDTQYF.

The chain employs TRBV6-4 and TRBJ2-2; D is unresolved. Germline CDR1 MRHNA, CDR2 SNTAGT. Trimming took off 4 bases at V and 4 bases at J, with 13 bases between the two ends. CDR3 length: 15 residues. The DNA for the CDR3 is TGTGCCAGCAGTGTTGATCCGGGTTCCACCGGGGAGCTGTTTTTT. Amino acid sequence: CASSVDPGSTGELFF.